Given below is one TCR beta chain in context. Its antigen is undetermined. These data come from a study of cytomegalovirus exposure and HLA in healthy donors. Broader study findings: The study designated around 150 TCR beta chains cytomegalovirus-associated. What a later analysis reportedly showed was that an Asian-associated ancestry cluster had fewer N-insertions than the approximately 700-donor mean.

The PCR was carried out with 60 Vbeta primers and 13 Jbeta primers. Assay: immunoSEQ multiplex PCR; the TCRdb copy retains only in-frame clones and omits some. The sample has roughly 150,000 clones, 65% to 85% seen once. This TCR was recovered from a male donor in good health and CMV-seronegative. Sequenced: PBMCs.

This CDR3 reads CASSLVGGHFMNTEAFF. As DNA, the CDR3 is TGTGCCAGCAGCTTAGTAGGCGGACACTTCATGAACACTGAAGCTTTCTTT. The chain uses TRBV11-2 and TRBJ1-1, with a weak D call TRBD1 (5 bases). This CDR3 is 17 amino acids long. Trimming removed 1 base at V and 0 bases at J, with 15 bases between. CDR1 is SGHAT, CDR2 FQNNGV, per germline.